The following is a TCR beta chain sequence with its context. Its matching antigen is unknown. This sample was taken from a study of OX40 agonist ivuxolimab in advanced cancers. TCRdb's table, derived via immunoSEQ multiplex PCR, lists solely in-frame clones and lacks some. The top ten hold about 4% of the sample, which has over 80,000 clones, 80% to 90% seen once. Study-wide results and limits: In the 0.1 to 3.0 mg/kg range, CD4+ and CD8+ blood T cells had expanded clonally by week 6. The antigen specificity of the peripheral T cells (those that were expanded) was not determined. Expanded clones were, on average, more numerous in CD8+ T cells than in CD4+.

The receptor was derived from an adult with an advanced solid tumor such as melanoma, head and neck, liver or kidney cancer. Sequencing used CD4+ or CD8+ T cells sorted from blood, obtained in a trial of the OX40 agonist ivuxolimab.

The CDR3 region is CASSEAAGSTDTQYF. The CDR3 DNA is TGTGCCAGCAGCGAGGCGGCGGGTAGCACAGATACGCAGTATTTT. The V and J genes are TRBV5-4 and TRBJ2-3, with D maybe TRBD2 (5 bases). The V end lost 4 bases, the J end lost 0 bases, and 12 bases lay between the germline ends. Germline V CDR1 and CDR2: SGHNT, YYREEE (reference sequence). This CDR3 region has 15 residues.